This note documents a single T cell receptor (beta chain) sequence. The antigen remains unidentified. The junction had 6 bases not matched to a gene; V was cut back by 2 bases and J by 0 bases. The germline V gene encodes CDR1 DFQATT and CDR2 SNEGSKA (reference sequence). This CDR3 comprises 16 residues. This specimen comes from a study of CD8 T cells in ankylosing spondylitis. TCRdb recomputed calls from the 5' RACE reads with MiXCR, one row per CDR3 protein. Seen here are about 540,000 distinct CDR3 sequences, 9.5% to 15% observed once, and the top ten hold around 7%. Study-level points and caveats: Seemingly distinctive of ankylosing spondylitis blood was a TCR beta motif formed by eight highly homologous variants.

The chain joins TRBV20-1 to TRBJ2-2, with 7 bases lining up with TRBD2. This receptor was taken from a male donor with ankylosing spondylitis. Input material: blood, either unsorted or a sorted T cell fraction (not recorded which). The DNA of the CDR3 is TGCAGTGCTAGATCCGGGGGGACGGCGAACACCGGGGAGCTGTTTTTT. Translating gives CSARSGGTANTGELFF.